This is a list of T cell receptor beta chains from one sample in a study of blood T cell repertoires in COVID-19. Produced via immunoSEQ multiplex PCR; TCRdb's table is partial and in-frame only. Of about 240,000 clones in the sample, about 83% are singletons; the top ten hold around 2%. The sequenced material came from peripheral blood. The receptor set was obtained from a young man who had recovered from COVID-19. The CDR3 runs from the conserved cysteine through the conserved F or W. A D gene is named only where the DNA matches it firmly. Clone size is given for some rows only: seen once, a few or many times, or a class if the clone is expanded.

abundance	j_gene	d_gene	v_gene	CDR3aa	CDR3nt
-	TRBJ1-1	TRBD1	TRBV6-5	CASSHLTGGNTEAFF	TGTGCCAGCAGTCACTTGACAGGGGGAAATACTGAAGCTTTCTTT
-	TRBJ2-1	TRBD2	TRBV2	CASSDGTIYNEQFF	TGTGCCAGCAGTGACGGGACTATCTACAATGAGCAGTTCTTC
-	TRBJ2-1	TRBD1	TRBV7-8	CASSLVGDRASNEQFF	TGTGCCAGCAGCTTAGTGGGGGACAGGGCGAGCAATGAGCAGTTCTTC
-	TRBJ1-1	TRBD1	TRBV15	CATSRPGQGAEAFF	TGTGCCACCAGCCGGCCGGGACAGGGGGCTGAAGCTTTCTTT
-	TRBJ1-1	-	TRBV3-1/TRBV3-2	CASSQVGGNTEAFF	TGTGCCAGCAGCCAAGTCGGGGGTAACACTGAAGCTTTCTTT
few	TRBJ1-6	-	TRBV25-1	CASSRSSYNSPLHF	TGTGCCAGCAGTCGGAGCTCCTATAATTCACCCCTCCACTTT
-	TRBJ1-4	TRBD1	TRBV2	CASRPGQKLFF	TGTGCCAGCAGGCCGGGACAGAAACTGTTTTTT
few	TRBJ2-3	TRBD2	TRBV11-2	CASSFLAGGTDTQYF	TGTGCCAGCAGCTTTTTGGCGGGGGGCACAGATACGCAGTATTTT
-	TRBJ1-2	-	TRBV7-9	CASSPITGYGYTF	TGTGCCAGCAGCCCGATTACAGGGTATGGCTACACCTTC
-	TRBJ1-6	TRBD1	TRBV6-1	CASSESLGTGINSPLHF	TGTGCCAGCAGTGAAAGTCTAGGGACAGGGATTAATTCACCCCTCCACTTT
-	TRBJ1-2	TRBD1	TRBV19	CASKVRDRVNYGYTF	TGTGCCAGTAAGGTCCGGGACAGGGTAAACTATGGCTACACCTTC
-	TRBJ1-2	-	TRBV7-9	CASGERNYGYTF	TGTGCCAGCGGCGAGAGGAACTATGGCTACACCTTC
many	TRBJ1-2	-	TRBV9	CASSVGDTGYTF	TGTGCCAGCAGCGTAGGTGACACGGGCTACACCTTC
-	TRBJ2-5	-	TRBV27	CASSQAHQAGETQYF	TGTGCCAGCAGCCAAGCCCACCAGGCCGGAGAGACCCAGTACTTC
-	TRBJ1-5	TRBD1	TRBV3-1/TRBV3-2	CASSTTGLSNQPQHF	TGTGCCAGCAGCACGACAGGGCTAAGCAATCAGCCCCAGCATTTT
-	TRBJ2-5	-	TRBV4-1	CASSQERLTPNQETQYF	TGCGCCAGCAGCCAAGAACGACTTACTCCGAACCAAGAGACCCAGTACTTC
-	TRBJ2-3	TRBD2	TRBV3-1/TRBV3-2	CASSQERLAGTDTQYF	TGTGCCAGCAGCCAAGAAAGGCTAGCGGGGACGGATACGCAGTATTTT
once	TRBJ2-2	-	TRBV5-1	CASSLAPGTGELFF	TGCGCCAGCAGCTTGGCACCGGGGACCGGGGAGCTGTTTTTT
-	TRBJ2-3	TRBD1	TRBV6-5	CASSMTGADTQYF	TGTGCCAGCAGCATGACAGGGGCAGATACGCAGTATTTT
-	TRBJ2-7	-	TRBV7-8	CASSDFRGSYEQYF	TGTGCCAGCAGCGATTTCCGGGGGTCCTACGAGCAGTACTTC
few	TRBJ1-1	-	TRBV12-3/TRBV12-4	CASIRTGNTEAFF	TGTGCCAGCATAAGGACGGGAAACACTGAAGCTTTCTTT
-	TRBJ1-5	-	TRBV9	CASSVLGGNQPQHF	TGTGCCAGCAGCGTCCTGGGCGGCAATCAGCCCCAGCATTTT
-	TRBJ2-3	TRBD2	TRBV24-1	CATSDAGTSGVLGGTQYF	TGTGCCACCAGTGACGCCGGGACTAGCGGAGTCTTAGGGGGTACGCAGTATTTT
-	TRBJ1-2	-	TRBV5-4	CASSLGRQGLVYGYTF	TGTGCCAGCAGCTTGGGGAGGCAGGGGCTAGTCTATGGCTACACCTTC
-	TRBJ2-3	-	TRBV5-1	CASSRGTSTDTQYF	TGCGCCAGCAGCCGGGGGACTAGCACAGATACGCAGTATTTT
-	TRBJ2-1	TRBD2	TRBV6-5	CASSSTSGGIDEQFF	TGTGCCAGCAGCTCGACTAGCGGGGGGATCGATGAGCAGTTCTTC
-	TRBJ1-1	-	TRBV7-8	CASSLEDPTFRGNSISTEAFF	TGTGCCAGCAGCTTAGAAGATCCTACGTTCCGGGGGAATAGTATTAGCACTGAAGCTTTCTTT
-	TRBJ2-3	TRBD2	TRBV19	CASSHMWRGGRSTDTQYF	TGTGCCAGTAGTCATATGTGGCGGGGGGGCCGTAGCACAGATACGCAGTATTTT
-	TRBJ1-3	-	TRBV3-1/TRBV3-2	CASSQGREGNTIYF	TGTGCCAGCAGCCAAGGCAGGGAAGGAAACACCATATATTTT